This T cell receptor (beta chain) was documented in a study of cytomegalovirus exposure and HLA in healthy donors. Study-wide background: In terms of ancestry, the Caucasian-associated cluster contained 75% to 85% of the approximately 400 genotyped donors.

Findings and caveats of the study: Among the most significant clusters, several appeared linked to common viral pathogens in a later analysis. DRB1 showed the most TCR associations and HLA-C the fewest in a later analysis, as rates varied by HLA locus.

On this clone: Its cognate antigen is unknown.

PCR primers comprised 60 Vbeta and 13 Jbeta primers. Data came from immunoSEQ multiplex PCR; TCRdb stores just in-frame clones and leaves some out. The data show about 120,000 clones, 60% to 85% seen once. The CDR3 sequence is 15 residues long. CDR1 is MNHEY, CDR2 SVGAGI, per germline. The V and J ends lost 0 bases and 4 bases respectively, with 12 bases between them. V and J are TRBV6-5 and TRBJ1-2; D is possibly TRBD1 (5 bases). Input material: PBMCs. The source of this sequence is a woman aged 35 to 49 in good health and CMV-seropositive. In nucleotides, the CDR3 is TGTGCCAGCAGTTACTCGATTCAGGGTTTCTATGGCTACACCTTC. It translates to CASSYSIQGFYGYTF.